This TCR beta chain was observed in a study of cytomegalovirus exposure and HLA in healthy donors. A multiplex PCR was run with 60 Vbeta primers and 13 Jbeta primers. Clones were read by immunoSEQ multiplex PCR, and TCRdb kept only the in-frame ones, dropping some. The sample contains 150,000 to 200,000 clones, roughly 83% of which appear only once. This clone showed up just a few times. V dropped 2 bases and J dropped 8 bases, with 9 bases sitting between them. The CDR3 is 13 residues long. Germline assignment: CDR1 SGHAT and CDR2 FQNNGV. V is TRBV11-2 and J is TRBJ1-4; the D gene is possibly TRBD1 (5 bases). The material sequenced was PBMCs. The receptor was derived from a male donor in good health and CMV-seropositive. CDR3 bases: TGTGCCAGCAGCTTAAGGGGCACGGAAAAACTGTTTTTT. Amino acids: CASSLRGTEKLFF. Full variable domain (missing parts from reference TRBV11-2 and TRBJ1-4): EAGVAQSPRYKIIEKRQSVAFWCNPISGHATLYWYQQILGQGPKLLIQFQNNGVVDDSQLPKDRFSAERLKGVDSTLKIQPAKLEDSAVYLCASSLRGTEKLFFGSGTQLSVL.